This TCR beta chain is from a study of blood T cells in healthy people across ages. The study, taken as a whole, reports: Researchers said unsorted PBMCs prevented a conclusive naive versus antigen-experienced comparison.

About 9.9 milliliters of peripheral blood were drawn from each donor. In each sample, at least 7 million PBMCs were isolated. This clonotype was seen only a few times. Its specificity is not known. A second roughly 7 to 12 cycle PCR used barcoded and J-beta primers. A template-switch adaptor with 12 random nucleotides tagged each cDNA molecule. MiXCR, run by TCRdb on the 5' RACE reads, gives a single entry per CDR3 protein. The data contain 1.8 million or so distinct CDR3 sequences, about 39% of them singletons. The CDR3 covers 14 residues. V dropped 0 bases and J dropped 8 bases, with 10 bases sitting between them. Germline lookup yields CDR1 KGHDR and CDR2 SFDVKD.

The clonotype was recovered from a human donor in good health. The J gene is TRBJ2-1, the V gene TRBV24-1; D tentatively fits TRBD1 or TRBD2 (5 bases each). Sequences were obtained from blood. CDR3 nucleotide sequence: TGTGCCACCAGTGATTTGCATAGAGGGGATGAGCAGTTCTTC. Translation gives CATSDLHRGDEQFF.